The entry below describes one TCR beta chain. No antigen is known for it. This record belongs to a study of T cell repertoires in cytomegalovirus infection. For the study at large: Evidence of both CMV infection and a matching HLA type came from public TCR beta signatures. Findings and caveats of the study: The ex vivo response was dominated by HLA-C-restricted CMV-specific TCR beta clonotypes.

V shed 0 bases and J 7 bases; nucleotides not matched to a gene: 6. The CDR3 loop spans 15 amino acids. Germline CDR1 and CDR2: MNHEY and SMNVEV (reference sequence). From the reads, TCRdb called clonotypes with MiXCR, one entry per CDR3 protein. The data contain roughly 920,000 distinct CDR3 sequences, around 32% of them singletons. The sample here was cultured CD8+ T cells from PBMCs, taken from culture after CMV antigen stimulation. The clonotype originates from a human donor in good health (CMV status not recorded). Some clones in this sample may be carry-over from other donors' samples. The chain combines TRBV27 with TRBJ1-5; TRBD1 agrees at 7 bases. The CDR3 DNA sequence: TGTGCCAGCAGTTTATCGAAGGGGGCCGGGCAGCCCCAGCATTTT. It specifies CASSLSKGAGQPQHF.